The present T cell receptor beta chain was sequenced within a study of T cell changes during pregnancy in multiple sclerosis. This CDR3 contains 14 residues. Germline trimming cut 6 bases from V and 8 bases from J; bases unmatched to any gene: 6. Germline assignment: CDR1 MNHEY and CDR2 SVGAGI. TCRdb's copy holds only in-frame clones and misses some; the assay was immunoSEQ multiplex PCR. The sample lists 85,000 to 120,000 clones; less than 95% were seen once. The sequence was collected from a female donor with multiple sclerosis, enrolled in a pregnancy study. The chain recombines TRBV6-5 with TRBJ1-6; 8 nucleotides align to TRBD1. The sample was peripheral blood, taken after pregnancy. The CDR3 region has the DNA TGTGCCAGCAGGGAGACAGGGGCCCATTCACCCCTCCACTTT. Translation gives CASRETGAHSPLHF.